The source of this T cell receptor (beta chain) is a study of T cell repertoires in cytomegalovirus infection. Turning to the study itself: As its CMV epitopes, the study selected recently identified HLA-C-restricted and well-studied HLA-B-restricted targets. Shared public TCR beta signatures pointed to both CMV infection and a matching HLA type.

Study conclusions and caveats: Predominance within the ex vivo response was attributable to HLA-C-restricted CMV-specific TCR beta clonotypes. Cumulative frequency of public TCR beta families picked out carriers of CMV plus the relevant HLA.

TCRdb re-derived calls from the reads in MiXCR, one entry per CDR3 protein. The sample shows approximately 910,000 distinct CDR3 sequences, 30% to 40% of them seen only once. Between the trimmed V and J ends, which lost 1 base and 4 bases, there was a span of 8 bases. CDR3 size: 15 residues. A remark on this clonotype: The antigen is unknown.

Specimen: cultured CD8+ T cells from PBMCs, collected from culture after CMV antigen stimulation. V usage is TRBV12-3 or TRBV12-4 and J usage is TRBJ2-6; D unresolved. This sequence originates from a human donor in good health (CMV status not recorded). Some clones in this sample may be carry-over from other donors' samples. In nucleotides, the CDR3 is TGTGCCAGCAGTTTAGGGGTCACCGGGGCCAACGTCCTGACTTTC. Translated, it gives CASSLGVTGANVLTF.